The next 11 T cell receptor beta chains were all read from a single sample in a study of blood T cell repertoires in COVID-19. Sequenced by immunoSEQ multiplex PCR; TCRdb stores in-frame clones only, minus some. Of 120,000 or so clones in the sample, around four fifths are singletons; the top ten hold roughly 25%. Sequenced sample: peripheral blood. All receptors derive from a human donor in a cohort sampled during active COVID-19.

The chain links TRBV19 to TRBJ1-2; D may be TRBD1 (5 bases). Trimming took off 3 bases at V and 8 bases at J, with 13 bases between the two ends. The V gene's germline CDR1 is LNHDA and CDR2 SQIVND (reference sequence). This CDR3 spans 13 amino acids. The CDR3 sequence: CASSIGRAQGYTF. The CDR3 coding sequence is TGTGCCAGTAGTATTGGCAGGGCCCAGGGCTACACCTTC.

For the CDR3, the DNA is TGTGCCAGCAGCGCCTCCGGGACAGCCATCTCTGGGGCCAACGTCCTGACTTTC. Translation: CASSASGTAISGANVLTF. The chain carries TRBV7-3 and TRBJ2-6; 7 nucleotides line up with TRBD1. CDR3 length: 18 residues. After removal of 5 bases from V and 0 bases from J, the junction contained 10 bases not matched to a gene. Looked up from germline, CDR1 is SGHTA and CDR2 is FQGTGA.

J is TRBJ2-3 and V is TRBV2, with 7 bases identical to TRBD1. CDR1 is SNHLY, CDR2 FYNNEI, per germline. Trimming removed 6 bases from V and 4 bases from J; junction bases left unmatched: 4. The CDR3 totals 13 residues. The CDR3 sequence is CASRRTGSDTQYF. CDR3 sequence (DNA): TGTGCCAGCAGAAGGACAGGTTCAGATACGCAGTATTTT.

The CDR3 spells CASNTGGFNSPLHF. The DNA of the CDR3 is TGTGCCAGCAATACAGGGGGGTTCAATTCACCCCTCCACTTT. The rearrangement joins TRBV6-6 to TRBJ1-6; 8 nucleotides agree with TRBD1. CDR1 is MNHNY and CDR2 is SVGAGI in the germline V gene (reference sequence). The CDR3 covers 14 residues. Trimming took 7 bases from V and 7 from J; bases not matched to a gene: 6.

This clone was recorded once. The chain couples TRBV19 to TRBJ2-5, with D perhaps matching TRBD1 (6 bases). CDR1 is LNHDA, CDR2 SQIVND, per germline (reference sequence). The CDR3 has 17 amino acids. V was trimmed by 1 base and J by 1 base, leaving 16 bases between them. The CDR3 coding sequence is TGTGCCAGTAGTATAGGTCAGGGGTCCTATAGCCAAGAGACCCAGTACTTC. Its translation is CASSIGQGSYSQETQYF.

The gene calls are TRBV7-9 and TRBJ2-2; 8 positions match TRBD1. The CDR3 consists of 16 residues. The V and J ends lost 5 bases and 3 bases, in that order; junction bases with no gene match: 8. Per germline, CDR1 SEHNR and CDR2 FQNEAQ (reference sequence). This chain's CDR3 is CASSLDATGDTGELFF. The CDR3 DNA is TGTGCCAGCAGCCTGGATGCGACAGGGGACACCGGGGAGCTGTTTTTT.

This clone was seen a single time. V is TRBV7-2 and J is TRBJ1-3; maybe TRBD1 (5 bases). V gave up 5 bases and J gave up 1 base, with 18 bases separating them. The CDR3 has 17 amino acids. Germline V gives CDR1 SGHTA, CDR2 FQGNSA. The CDR3 reads CASSPGYHIGSGNTIYF. The CDR3 nucleotides are TGTGCCAGCAGCCCAGGGTATCATATCGGGTCTGGAAACACCATATATTTT.

In this sample, this clone turned up a few times. V is TRBV7-2 and J is TRBJ1-1, with D unclear. Germline assignment: CDR1 SGHTA and CDR2 FQGNSA. This CDR3 has 14 residues. Trimming removed 5 bases from V and 4 bases from J, with 14 bases in between. The CDR3 reads CASSPGGVVTEAFF. DNA for the CDR3: TGTGCCAGCAGCCCCGGCGGGGTGGTCACTGAAGCTTTCTTT.

This chain connects TRBV7-2 to TRBJ2-5; 7 nucleotides match TRBD2. CDR3 length equals 15 residues. Germline-derived CDR1 and CDR2 are SGHTA and FQGNSA. With 2 bases clipped from V and 2 bases from J, the junction kept 5 bases outside the gene matches. The CDR3 region is CASSLQAGPQETQYF. As DNA, the CDR3 is TGTGCCAGCAGCTTACAAGCGGGGCCACAAGAGACCCAGTACTTC.

V gene TRBV10-3 combines with J gene TRBJ1-2; possibly TRBD1 for D (6 bases). CDR1 and CDR2 from the germline V gene are ENHRY and SYGVKD. V was clipped by 6 bases and J by 8 bases, with 13 bases between them. The CDR3 has 12 residues. CDR3 protein: CAISGTPGGYTF. In DNA, the CDR3 is TGTGCCATCAGCGGGACACCAGGAGGCTACACCTTC.

V is TRBV27 and J is TRBJ2-1; 11 bases are a match to TRBD1. Germline assignment: CDR1 MNHEY and CDR2 SMNVEV (reference sequence). This CDR3 region has 16 residues. V trimming: 5 bases; J trimming: 9 bases; junction bases outside the gene matches: 12. CDR3 residues: CASSEYGTGGFIEQFF. The CDR3, as DNA: TGTGCCAGCAGTGAATACGGGACAGGGGGTTTTATTGAGCAGTTCTTC.